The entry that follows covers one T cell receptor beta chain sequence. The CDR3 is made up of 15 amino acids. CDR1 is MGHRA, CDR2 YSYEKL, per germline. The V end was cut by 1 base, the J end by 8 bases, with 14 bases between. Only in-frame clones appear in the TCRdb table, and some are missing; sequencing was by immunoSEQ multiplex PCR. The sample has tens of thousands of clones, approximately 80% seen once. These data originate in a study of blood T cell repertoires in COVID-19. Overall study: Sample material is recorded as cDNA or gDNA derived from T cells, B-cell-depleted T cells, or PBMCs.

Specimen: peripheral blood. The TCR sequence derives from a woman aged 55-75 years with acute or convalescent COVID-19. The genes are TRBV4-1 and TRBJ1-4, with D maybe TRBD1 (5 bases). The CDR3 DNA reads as TGCGCCAGCAGCCAAGCTGGGCAGGGCGGAGAAAAACTGTTTTTT. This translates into CASSQAGQGGEKLFF.